The 18 T cell receptor beta chains in this list originate from one sample, sequenced in a study of blood T cells in healthy people across ages. A J-beta primer mix and a sample-barcoded 5' primer were used in a second PCR of roughly 7 to 12 cycles. TCRdb redid the calling of the 5' RACE reads with MiXCR, one entry per CDR3 protein. Of approximately 1.5 million distinct CDR3 sequences in the sample, about 31% were seen once. The sample comprised blood. These TCRs come from a woman in her 30s in good health.

The table lists this clonotype with a few counts. The chain links TRBV27 to TRBJ2-7, with TRBD2 identical over 13 bases. CDR3 size: 17 residues. The germline V gene encodes CDR1 MNHEY and CDR2 SMNVEV (reference sequence). Losses at the gene ends were 5 bases for V and 5 bases for J; bases not matched to a gene: 12. The CDR3 DNA reads as TGTGCCAGCAGTCCATATACCGGGACTAGCGGGACCAACGAGCAGTACTTC. Encoded protein: CASSPYTGTSGTNEQYF.

Note on this clonotype: A clone one base away is much larger, so this may be a read error. The chain combines TRBV20-1 with TRBJ2-1, with D hard to call. This CDR3 has 13 amino acids. In germline, CDR1 is DFQATT, CDR2 SNEGSKA (reference sequence). V shed 1 base and J shed 2 bases, with 6 bases lying between them. The CDR3 sequence: CSARGLPYNEQFF. The CDR3 coding sequence is TGCAGTGCTAGAGGCTTGCCCTACAATGAGCAGTTCTTC.

This clonotype has only a few counts. The CDR3 sequence: CASSSAQLAGGHNEQFF. The CDR3 bases are TGTGCCAGCAGTTCCGCCCAACTAGCGGGAGGGCACAATGAGCAGTTCTTC. V gene TRBV28 combines with J gene TRBJ2-1, with 13 bases matching TRBD2. After removal of 4 bases from V and 5 bases from J, the junction contained 8 bases not matched to a gene. Germline V gene data show CDR1 as MDHEN and CDR2 as SYDVKM. The CDR3 is made up of 17 amino acids.

This clonotype was counted only a few times. This chain uses TRBV4-2 with TRBJ2-5, with 9 bases that match TRBD2. Per germline, CDR1 LGHNA and CDR2 YNFKEQ. V lost 4 bases, J lost 0 bases, and 6 bases stayed unmatched. The CDR3 totals 16 residues. CDR3 DNA: TGTGCCAGCAGCCCTGGGAGCGGGGGGTACCAAGAGACCCAGTACTTC. Amino acids: CASSPGSGGYQETQYF.

This clonotype has only a few counts. The chain links TRBV18 to TRBJ2-1; 9 bases line up with TRBD2. This CDR3 spans 16 amino acids. Germline CDR1 KGHSH, CDR2 LQKENI. The V gene end was trimmed by 4 bases and the J gene end by 4 bases; junction bases not matched to a gene: 8. CDR3 DNA sequence: TGTGCCAGCTCACTGCCGGGACTAGCAGCTTACAATGAGCAGTTCTTC. Amino acids: CASSLPGLAAYNEQFF.

This clonotype has at least ten counts. The chain carries TRBV29-1 and TRBJ2-5, with no clear D. Trimming took off 3 bases at V and 10 bases at J, with 15 bases between the two ends. Looked up from germline, CDR1 is SQVTM and CDR2 is ANQGSEA. The CDR3 runs 12 residues. In DNA, the CDR3 is TGCAGCGTTGACGCCTTCTCAGGACGCCAGTACTTC. This encodes CSVDAFSGRQYF.

This clonotype was observed many times. The chain joins TRBV7-8 to TRBJ2-5; D call uncertain. The CDR3 consists of 15 residues. CDR1 SGHVS and CDR2 FQNEAQ come from the germline V gene. With 4 bases removed from V and 7 bases from J, the gap between germline ends came to 19 bases. The CDR3 region has the DNA TGTGCCAGCAGCTCGTGGGTTGAGGATTCGTGGACCCAGTACTTC. This encodes CASSSWVEDSWTQYF.

The chain uses TRBV6-5 and TRBJ2-1; TRBD1 is a possible D gene (5 bases). Per the germline V gene, CDR1 is MNHEY and CDR2 is SVGAGI. The CDR3 is 12 amino acids. V dropped 6 bases and J dropped 10 bases, with 13 bases sitting between them. The CDR3, as DNA: TGTGCCAGCAGGTCTCAGGGATACGAGCAGTTCTTC. Translating gives CASRSQGYEQFF.

This clonotype came up a few times. The V gene is TRBV7-9, the J gene TRBJ2-2; D possibly matches TRBD1 or TRBD2 (5 bases each). The V end was cut by 8 bases, the J end by 2 bases, with 15 bases between. The germline CDR1 and CDR2 sequences are SEHNR and FQNEAQ (reference sequence). The CDR3 is 15 residues long. The CDR3 DNA sequence: TGTGCCAGCCATTGGGGGATCGCTAACACCGGGGAGCTGTTTTTT. It specifies CASHWGIANTGELFF.

This clonotype came up once. A read error is possible here, since a much larger clone lies one base away. V gene TRBV29-1 combines with J gene TRBJ2-1; D perhaps matches TRBD2 (6 bases). V lost 8 bases, J lost 0 bases, and 11 bases lay in between. The CDR3 has 13 residues. From germline, CDR1 is SQVTM and CDR2 ANQGSEA. The CDR3: CSLGGSSYNEQFF. The CDR3 DNA reads as TGCAGCCTTGGGGGGAGCTCCTACAATGAGCAGTTCTTC.

A remark on this clonotype: One junction end disagrees with the germline gene, perhaps due to a read error. The CDR3, as DNA: TGTGCCGTCAGCGTAGCGGGAAGCACCGGGGAGCTGTTTTTT. It is translated as CAVSVAGSTGELFF. V is TRBV10-3 and J is TRBJ2-2; 8 nucleotides line up with TRBD2. CDR1 and CDR2 (germline): ENHRY, SYGVKD. The CDR3 sequence is 14 residues long.

This clonotype was counted ten times or more. V is TRBV29-1 and J is TRBJ1-2; D is ambiguous. The V and J ends lost 6 bases and 8 bases respectively, with 13 bases between them. The germline CDR1 and CDR2 sequences are SQVTM and ANQGSEA. This CDR3 has 11 residues. This chain's CDR3 is CSVADLGGYTF. Written as DNA, the CDR3 is TGCAGCGTCGCAGACCTAGGGGGCTACACCTTC.

In its sample, this clonotype was seen once. A read error may produce the germline difference seen at one junction end. The rearrangement links TRBV7-8 to TRBJ2-5; possibly TRBD2 for D (6 bases). This CDR3 region has 15 residues. From germline, CDR1 is SGHVS and CDR2 FQNEAQ. The CDR3 sequence: CAGSLGGLPQETQYF. The CDR3 DNA follows: TGTGCCGGCAGCTTAGGCGGACTACCGCAAGAGACCCAGTACTTC.

The rearrangement joins TRBV7-9 to TRBJ1-2; D might be TRBD1 (6 bases). The V end lost 6 bases, the J end lost 6 bases, and 14 bases lay between the germline ends. The CDR3 loop spans 13 amino acids. CDR1 is SEHNR, CDR2 FQNEAQ, per germline (reference sequence). Written as DNA, the CDR3 is TGTGCCAGCAGTCGTTTTAAGGGGGATGGCTACACCTTC. Translated: CASSRFKGDGYTF.

V gene TRBV29-1 combines with J gene TRBJ1-3; D not certain. Germline assignment: CDR1 SQVTM and CDR2 ANQGSEA. This CDR3 has 13 residues. Deletions cut 4 bases from V and 2 bases from J, with 9 bases between. In DNA, the CDR3 is TGCAGCGTTGGCAGGCAACCTGGAAACACCATATATTTT. Residues: CSVGRQPGNTIYF.

This rearrangement joins TRBV20-1 to TRBJ2-5; no definite D call. CDR3 length: 12 residues. Germline-derived CDR1 and CDR2 are DFQATT and SNEGSKA (reference sequence). The V gene lost 3 bases and the J gene lost 0 bases, with 5 bases spanning the gap. CDR3 protein: CSARTNQETQYF. The CDR3 nucleotides are TGCAGTGCTAGGACCAACCAAGAGACCCAGTACTTC.

Concerning this clonotype: Given a much more abundant clone one base away, this may be a read error. The chain combines TRBV4-1 with TRBJ2-5, with D possibly being TRBD1 (6 bases). The CDR3 extends over 14 amino acids. V was trimmed by 7 bases and J by 11 bases, leaving 23 bases between them. CDR1 and CDR2 (germline): MGHRA, YSYEKL. CDR3 coding DNA: TGCGCCAGCAAAGGGGGTACCCTCCGGGTGGAGCAGTACTTC. This sequence encodes CASKGGTLRVEQYF.

The chain has TRBV4-1 and TRBJ2-7; D is ambiguous. V was clipped by 3 bases and J by 0 bases, with 15 bases between them. The CDR3 is made up of 16 amino acids. The germline V gene has CDR1 MGHRA and CDR2 YSYEKL. CDR3 loop: CASSHGPGPGSYEQYF. CDR3 in DNA: TGCGCCAGCAGCCATGGACCGGGCCCCGGCTCCTACGAGCAGTACTTC.